This record looks at one TCR beta chain sequence and its context. Its antigen remains unidentified. No base quality information exists; no much larger clone differs at one position. The entry originates in a study of blood T cell repertoires in COVID-19 (dated by TCRdb to the early 2020s). In terms of the full investigation: Samples covering the acute and convalescent phases of COVID-19 were provided by collaborators in the United States, Italy and Spain. Nearly every sample came with metadata listing a de-identified subject ID, COVID-19 status, age in years and sex. Samples came from the ongoing ImmuneRACE study (first 160 participants) plus 1,254 subjects from 6 global collaborators. A freely available public database, intended as a resource for researchers studying the immune response to SARS-CoV-2, is where the repertoires were released. The material from the prospective study consisted of cDNA or gDNA derived from T cells, B-cell-depleted T cells, or PBMCs. Where available, HLA class I and class II types were obtained from metadata supplied by the sample provider rather than from assay-based typing. The dataset comprised deeply sampled blood TCRbeta repertoires from subjects exposed to, actively infected with, or recovered from COVID-19.

The germline V gene supplies CDR1 MNHEY and CDR2 SVGAGI. The germline V and J ends show losses of 5 bases and 9 bases respectively, and no gene match explains 11 bases of the junction. The CDR3 starts with the cysteine, ends with the phenylalanine, and has 15 residues. CDR3 DNA is the only sequence kept; it has 45 bases, read in frame from the first base. What the research found in general, with its limitations: How much clinical and demographic metadata was included differed by source and by participant, and the metadata was provided uncurated.

In the prospective study, participants were about 18 to 95 years old, resided in under 30 geographic areas of the United States, and were enrolled through a virtual design. To assign participants to cohorts, the prospective study relied on clinical history that participants themselves reported in a screening survey and a study questionnaire. For ImmuneRACE Cohort 3, a participant was defined as recovered based on two consecutive negative NP/OP PCR tests, clearance by a healthcare professional, or resolution of symptoms. Mobile phlebotomists in the prospective study collected whole blood, serum and a nasopharyngeal or oropharyngeal swab from every participant. Prospective study participants could optionally give additional blood draws and questionnaires over a roughly two-month period. Prospective study blood samples were shipped either frozen or at room temperature before DNA extraction. TCRbeta CDR3 regions were amplified from genomic DNA using the immunoSEQ Assay, a bias-controlled multiplex PCR. For the original study's pipeline: The number of nucleated cells in each sample was estimated from the amplification of reference gene primers within the assay. To quantify the absolute abundance of each unique TCRbeta CDR3 rearrangement, sequence reads were collapsed and filtered. For each sample, productive Simpson clonality was calculated as the square root of Simpson's diversity index over productive rearrangements. Entries here come from immuneACCESS through TCRdb and include only in-frame sequences with V and J called. Some clones fail to appear in such tables; in the studies checked, an unresolved V gene covers under half of the shortfall, and the cause of the remainder is unknown. Clone size and the V and J calls come from that table; the DNA yielded D and trimming. The sample table shows some 140,000 clones, and about 80% are seen once. The top ten constitute roughly 9.2% of the sample.

The sequence derives from a man over 45 who had recovered from COVID-19. The V and J genes are TRBV6-5 and TRBJ1-5; TRBD1 lines up with 9 middle nucleotides. The sample taken for sequencing was PBMCs or T cells enriched from blood (not recorded which). The sequence in DNA is TGTGCCAGCAGTCTATCCGGGACAGGGTCTCGGCCCCAGCATTTT. The encoded protein is CASSLSGTGSRPQHF.